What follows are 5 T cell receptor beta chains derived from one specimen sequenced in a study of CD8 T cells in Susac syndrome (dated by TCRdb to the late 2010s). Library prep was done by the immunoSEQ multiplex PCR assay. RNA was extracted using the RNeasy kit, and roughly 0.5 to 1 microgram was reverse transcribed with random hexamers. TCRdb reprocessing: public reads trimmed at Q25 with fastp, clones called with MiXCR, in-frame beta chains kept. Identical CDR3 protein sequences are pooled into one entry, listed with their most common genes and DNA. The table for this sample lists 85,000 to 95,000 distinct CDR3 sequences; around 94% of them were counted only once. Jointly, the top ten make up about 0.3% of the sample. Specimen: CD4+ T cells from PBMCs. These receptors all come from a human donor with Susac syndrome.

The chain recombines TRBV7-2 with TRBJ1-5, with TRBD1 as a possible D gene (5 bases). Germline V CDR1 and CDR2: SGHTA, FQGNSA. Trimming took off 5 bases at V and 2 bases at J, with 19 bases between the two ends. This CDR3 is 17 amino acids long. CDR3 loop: CASSPTMLGEGNQPQHF. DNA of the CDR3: TGTGCCAGCAGCCCGACCATGTTAGGGGAAGGCAATCAGCCCCAGCATTTT.

CDR3 sequence (DNA): TGTGCCAGCAGCCCCCGGACTGGCGACAATTCACCCCTCCACTTT. Its protein is CASSPRTGDNSPLHF. The chain employs TRBV7-2 and TRBJ1-6; D unresolved. CDR3 length: 15 amino acids. Trimming left V 5 bases short and J 7 bases short, with 15 bases between. CDR1 is SGHTA and CDR2 is FQGNSA in the germline V gene.

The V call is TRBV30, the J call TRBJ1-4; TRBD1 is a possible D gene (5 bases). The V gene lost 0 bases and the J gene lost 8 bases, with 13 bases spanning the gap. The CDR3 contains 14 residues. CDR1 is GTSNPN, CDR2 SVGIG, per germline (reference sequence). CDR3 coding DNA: TGTGCCTGGAGTGTTGGGGGGGGAGGAGAAAAACTGTTTTTT. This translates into CAWSVGGGGEKLFF.

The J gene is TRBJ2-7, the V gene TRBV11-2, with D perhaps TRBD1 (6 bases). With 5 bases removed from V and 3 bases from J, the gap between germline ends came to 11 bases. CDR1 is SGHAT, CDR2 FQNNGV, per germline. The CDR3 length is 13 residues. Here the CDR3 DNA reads TGTGCCAGCAGCGGTTCGACAGGCTACGAGCAGTACTTC. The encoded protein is CASSGSTGYEQYF. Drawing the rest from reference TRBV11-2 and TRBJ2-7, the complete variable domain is EAGVAQSPRYKIIEKRQSVAFWCNPISGHATLYWYQQILGQGPKLLIQFQNNGVVDDSQLPKDRFSAERLKGVDSTLKIQPAKLEDSAVYLCASSGSTGYEQYFGPGTRLTVT.

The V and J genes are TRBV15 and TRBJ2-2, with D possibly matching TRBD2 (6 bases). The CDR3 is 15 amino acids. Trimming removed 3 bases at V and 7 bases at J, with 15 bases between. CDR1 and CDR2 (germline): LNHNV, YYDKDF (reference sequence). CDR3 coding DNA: TGTGCCACCAGCAGCACGGGGGAACTCGGCGGGGAGCTGTTTTTT. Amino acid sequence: CATSSTGELGGELFF.